These 21 T cell receptor beta chains originate from one sample sequenced in a study of blood T cells in healthy people across ages. PCR was performed a second time for 7 to 11 cycles using a sample-barcoded 5' primer and a J-beta primer mix. TCRdb re-called the 5' RACE reads with MiXCR, one entry per CDR3 protein. The data show approximately 1,000,000 distinct CDR3 sequences, 35% to 40% seen once. The sample was blood. The receptors originated from a man in his late teens or twenties in good health.

This clonotype was counted ten times or more. The rearrangement joins TRBV5-1 to TRBJ2-5; either TRBD1 or TRBD2 may fit D (5 bases each). The CDR3 extends over 15 amino acids. Germline V CDR1 and CDR2: SGHRS, YFSETQ. Trimming stripped 7 bases from V and 2 bases from J, with 18 bases between. The CDR3 DNA is TGCGCCAGCTCCACCGGGACGCTAACTCAAGAGACCCAGTACTTC. Translated: CASSTGTLTQETQYF.

This clonotype was seen a handful of times. The V and J genes are TRBV12-3 or TRBV12-4 and TRBJ2-3; D not certain. V was pared by 5 bases and J by 6 bases, with 12 bases between. This CDR3 spans 13 amino acids. Written as DNA, the CDR3 is TGTGCCAGCAGTCCCTTCTCCTCGGATACGCAGTATTTT. Its translation is CASSPFSSDTQYF.

The rearrangement links TRBV28 to TRBJ1-1; perhaps TRBD1 as D (5 bases). The CDR3 contains 12 residues. Germline CDR1 and CDR2: MDHEN and SYDVKM. V was clipped by 11 bases and J by 1 base, with 11 bases between them. The CDR3: CAERGENTEAFF. The CDR3 DNA is TGTGCCGAGAGGGGAGAGAACACTGAAGCTTTCTTT.

This clonotype was found a few times. The gene calls are TRBV14 and TRBJ2-7, with D tentatively TRBD2 (6 bases). Germline values: CDR1 SGHDN, CDR2 FVKESK. The CDR3 extends over 15 amino acids. The V and J ends lost 5 bases and 3 bases respectively, with 17 bases between them. The CDR3: CASSFGGALNYEQYF. The CDR3 DNA follows: TGTGCCAGCAGCTTCGGGGGTGCCCTCAACTACGAGCAGTACTTC.

This clonotype was detected only a few times. The chain has TRBV13 and TRBJ2-3; 8 nucleotides agree with TRBD2. The germline CDR1 and CDR2 sequences are PRHDT and FYEKMQ (reference sequence). This CDR3 spans 15 amino acids. J gave up 2 bases and V 3 bases, and 4 bases lay outside the gene matches. Here the CDR3 reads CASSFGGGPTDTQYF. The CDR3, as DNA: TGTGCCAGCAGCTTCGGGGGGGGGCCCACAGATACGCAGTATTTT.

The gene calls are TRBV28 and TRBJ2-7; no clear D gene. The J call could be wrong; TRBJ2-5 is a better fit for the DNA end. This CDR3 contains 14 residues. Per germline, CDR1 MDHEN and CDR2 SYDVKM. CDR3 sequence (DNA): TGTGCCAGCAGTGCACCTGCGAAGCCAGAGACCCAGTACTTC. It codes for CASSAPAKPETQYF.

There are a few counts of this clonotype. This chain joins TRBV27 and TRBJ1-6; 7 nucleotides agree with TRBD1. Germline V gives CDR1 MNHEY, CDR2 SMNVEV (reference sequence). The CDR3 loop spans 15 amino acids. Trimming at V came to 2 bases and at J to 6 bases, leaving 4 bases not matched to a gene. The CDR3 reads CASSLGGTANSPLHF. CDR3 bases: TGTGCCAGCAGTTTAGGGGGGACAGCTAATTCACCCCTCCACTTT.

The V gene is TRBV5-1, the J gene TRBJ2-1, with TRBD2 matching 10 bases. CDR3 length: 15 residues. V shed 4 bases, J shed 8 bases, and the junction held 9 bases outside the gene matches. Germline V gene data show CDR1 as SGHRS and CDR2 as YFSETQ. The CDR3 DNA is TGCGCCAGCAGCGCCCAAAGCGGGGGGGTCGATGAGCAGTTCTTC. The encoded protein is CASSAQSGGVDEQFF.

This clonotype was seen only once. The V call is TRBV19, the J call TRBJ2-1; possibly TRBD1 for D (6 bases). The J call may be in error: the DNA end matches TRBJ2-7 better. The germline CDR1 and CDR2 sequences are LNHDA and SQIVND (reference sequence). The CDR3 contains 14 residues. The CDR3 spells CASKEQGLYNEQYF. CDR3 nucleotide sequence: TGTGCCAGCAAGGAACAGGGTCTGTACAATGAGCAGTACTTC.

This clonotype was recorded a few times. V and J are TRBV3-1 and TRBJ1-2; 8 bases align to TRBD1. The CDR3 spans 15 residues. The V gene end was trimmed by 1 base and the J gene end by 7 bases; junction bases not matched to a gene: 8. Germline loops: CDR1 LGHDT, CDR2 YNNKEL (reference sequence). CDR3 residues: CASSQGAGGFAGYTF. DNA for the CDR3: TGTGCCAGCAGCCAAGGTGCAGGGGGCTTTGCTGGCTACACCTTC.

This clonotype was detected a few times. V usage is TRBV10-3 and J usage is TRBJ1-2; TRBD1 matches at 8 bases. CDR1 is ENHRY and CDR2 is SYGVKD in the germline V gene. This CDR3 comprises 15 residues. Losses at the gene ends were 4 bases for V and 3 bases for J; bases not matched to a gene: 7. The CDR3 DNA reads TGTGCCATCAGTGCCCAGGACAGGGATTACTATGGCTACACCTTC. Translation: CAISAQDRDYYGYTF.

With respect to this clonotype: One end of the junction does not line up with germline, which may come from a read error. The CDR3 DNA reads TGTGCCAGCAGCTCCCTAGGGGCGGCTGAGTCCTACAATGAGCGGTACTTC. This gives the protein CASSSLGAAESYNERYF. The rearrangement links TRBV11-2 to TRBJ2-7; D is perhaps TRBD1 (5 bases). The CDR3 is made up of 17 amino acids. Germline V gene lookup returns CDR1 SGHAT and CDR2 FQNNGV.

This clonotype has only a few counts. This rearrangement joins TRBV20-1 to TRBJ1-1; D is uncertain. Between the trimmed V and J ends, which lost 7 bases and 10 bases, there was a span of 7 bases. CDR3 length: 8 residues. The germline V gene has CDR1 DFQATT and CDR2 SNEGSKA (reference sequence). CDR3 coding DNA: TGCAGTGTCCGCCGAGCTTTCTTT. Its translation: CSVRRAFF.

This clonotype was observed a handful of times. The chain couples TRBV5-5 to TRBJ2-2; 7 positions agree with TRBD1. The germline gives CDR1 SGHKS, CDR2 YYEKEE (reference sequence). J was trimmed by 2 bases and V by 9 bases; bases with no gene match: 4. There are 13 residues in the CDR3. The CDR3 protein is CATTGENTGELFF. The CDR3 DNA follows: TGTGCCACCACAGGGGAAAACACCGGGGAGCTGTTTTTT.

This clonotype was recorded only once. This sequence may be a read error, since a much larger clone differs from it by one base. The chain carries TRBV12-3 or TRBV12-4 and TRBJ1-2; D gene uncertain. V was trimmed by 5 bases and J by 6 bases, leaving 13 bases between them. The CDR3 runs 13 residues. The CDR3 loop is CASSVSSDHGYTF. The CDR3 DNA reads TGTGCCAGCAGTGTTAGCAGCGACCATGGCTACACCTTC.

The table lists this clonotype with a few counts. The chain is built from TRBV7-9 and TRBJ1-6; 8 bases fit TRBD1. The CDR3 has 17 residues. Unmatched junction bases numbered 8, after V lost 3 bases and J lost 4 bases. Germline loops: CDR1 SEHNR, CDR2 FQNEAQ (reference sequence). For the CDR3, the DNA is TGTGCCAGCAGCTTCCATAACCGACAGGGGTATAATTCACCCCTCCACTTT. It is translated as CASSFHNRQGYNSPLHF.

This chain uses TRBV7-6 with TRBJ2-4; D could derive from TRBD1 or TRBD2 (7 bases each). Matching the DNA end better, TRBJ2-7 makes the J call doubtful. CDR1 and CDR2 from the germline V gene are SGHVS and FNYEAQ. The CDR3 is 15 residues long. In nucleotides, the CDR3 is TGTGCCAGCAGCTTAGTGGCAGGGGGAGGGGGCGAGCAGTACTTC. Encoded protein: CASSLVAGGGGEQYF.

CDR3 nucleotides: TGTGCCAGCAGTTTCGCGACTTATGGCTACACCTTC. Encoded protein: CASSFATYGYTF. This chain uses TRBV28 with TRBJ1-2, with D uncertain. This CDR3 is built from 12 residues. The V gene's germline CDR1 is MDHEN and CDR2 SYDVKM. The V end was cut by 3 bases, the J end by 5 bases, with 7 bases between.

The chain is built from TRBV15 and TRBJ2-7; no clear D. V shed 2 bases and J shed 7 bases, with 12 bases lying between them. The CDR3 has 13 residues. Germline CDR1 reads LNHNV; CDR2 reads YYDKDF (reference sequence). The CDR3 loop reads CATSRTLGNEQYF. In nucleotides, the CDR3 is TGTGCCACCAGCAGAACGCTAGGAAATGAGCAGTACTTC.

V usage is TRBV20-1 and J usage is TRBJ1-4; D not certain. The CDR3 covers 13 residues. Germline assignment: CDR1 DFQATT and CDR2 SNEGSKA (reference sequence). The V and J ends lost 3 bases and 6 bases respectively, with 11 bases between them. The CDR3 coding sequence is TGCAGTGCTAGGACGCAGATTGATGAAAAACTGTTTTTT. This codes for CSARTQIDEKLFF.

This chain uses TRBV12-3 or TRBV12-4 with TRBJ2-1; a possible D gene is TRBD2 (5 bases). This CDR3 is 12 amino acids long. Trimming took off 6 bases at V and 10 bases at J, with 13 bases between the two ends. This CDR3 is CASSRDEGEQFF. In nucleotides, the CDR3 is TGTGCCAGCAGCCGTGATGAGGGAGAGCAGTTCTTC.